This T cell receptor (beta chain) was identified in a study of cytomegalovirus exposure and HLA in healthy donors. Vbeta (60) and Jbeta (13) primers were used in the PCR. Some clones are missing from TCRdb's copy, which holds only in-frame ones; the method was immunoSEQ multiplex PCR. The sample has about 110,000 clones; approximately 79% are singletons. General study results and limits: Both high specificity and high sensitivity reportedly marked the classifier's diagnosis of cytomegalovirus status.

With regard to this clone: The antigen remains unidentified.

This receptor was obtained from a man aged 30 to 45 in good health and CMV-seropositive. Sequencing was carried out using PBMCs.

The CDR3 DNA reads TGTGCCAGTCGACGGGGGGTCACAGATACGCAGTATTTT. It translates to CASRRGVTDTQYF. The chain employs TRBV6-1 and TRBJ2-3; 7 bases are a match to TRBD2. The CDR3 length is 13 residues. Trimming at V came to 9 bases and at J to 2 bases, leaving 5 bases not matched to a gene. The V gene's germline CDR1 is MNHNS and CDR2 SASEGT.